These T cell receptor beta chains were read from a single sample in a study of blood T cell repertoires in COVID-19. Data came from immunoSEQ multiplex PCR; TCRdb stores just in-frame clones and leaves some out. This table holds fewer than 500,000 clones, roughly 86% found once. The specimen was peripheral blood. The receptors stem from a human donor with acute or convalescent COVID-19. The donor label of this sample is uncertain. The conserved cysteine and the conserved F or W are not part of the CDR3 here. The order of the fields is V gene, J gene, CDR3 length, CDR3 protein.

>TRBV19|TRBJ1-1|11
ASISGLGAEAF
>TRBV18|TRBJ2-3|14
ASSPVAGVGTDTQY
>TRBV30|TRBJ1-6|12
AWSAGGGSLPLH
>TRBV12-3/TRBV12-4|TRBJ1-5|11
ASSGVNNQPQH
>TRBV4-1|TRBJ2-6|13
ASSPQGSGANVLT
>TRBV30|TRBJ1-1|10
AWSVRNTEAF
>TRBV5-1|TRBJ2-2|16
ASRLGVRATVNTGELF
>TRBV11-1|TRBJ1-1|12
ASSPSWGGTEAF
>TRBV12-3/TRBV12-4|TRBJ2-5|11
ASSLPGKETQY
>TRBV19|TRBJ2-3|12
ASSKGQHLDTQY
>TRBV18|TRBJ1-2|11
ASSTGQEYGYT
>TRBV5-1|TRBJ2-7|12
ASSLAGISNEQY
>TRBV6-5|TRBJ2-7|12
ASSRMTRTYEQY
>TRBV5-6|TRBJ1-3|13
ASSSPGATGNTIY
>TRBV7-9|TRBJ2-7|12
ASSLAAGEIEQY
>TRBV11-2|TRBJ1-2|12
ASRTTGEPLGYT
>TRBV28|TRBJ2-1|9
ASSFGGLDL
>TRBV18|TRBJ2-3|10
ASSPAGTGQY
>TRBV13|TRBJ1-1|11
ASSLGQGTEAF
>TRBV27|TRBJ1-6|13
ASSLQQGANSPLH
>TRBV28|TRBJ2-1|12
ASSKTGGGNEQF
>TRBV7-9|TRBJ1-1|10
ASTLGSWEAF
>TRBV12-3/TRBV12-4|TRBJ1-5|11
ASCVQGSQPQH
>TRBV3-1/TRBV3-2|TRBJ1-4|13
ASTLRGGGQEKLF
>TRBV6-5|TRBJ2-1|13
ASRPGTSGDNEQF
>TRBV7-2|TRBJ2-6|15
ASSLVASNSGANVLT
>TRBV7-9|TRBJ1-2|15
ASSLAGGGDQSYGYT
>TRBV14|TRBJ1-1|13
ASSQPRGPNTEAF
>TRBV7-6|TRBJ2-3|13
ASSSRGSVTDTQY
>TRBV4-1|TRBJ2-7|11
ASSADRGYEQY
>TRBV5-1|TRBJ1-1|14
ASSLGQGTMNTEAF
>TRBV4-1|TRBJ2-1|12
ASSQDPGSNEQF
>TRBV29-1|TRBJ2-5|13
SGKLAGGLQETQY
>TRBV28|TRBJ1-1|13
ASRGQGGSNTEAF
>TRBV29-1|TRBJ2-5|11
SVRRQDRETQY
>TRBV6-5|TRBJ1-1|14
ASSSLPGQGRTEAF
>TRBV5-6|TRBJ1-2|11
ASRPAGDDGYT
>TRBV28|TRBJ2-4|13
ASTSGGAAKNIQY
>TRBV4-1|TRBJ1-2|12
ASSQDRGPYGYT
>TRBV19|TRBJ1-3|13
ASSTYTGTGNTIY
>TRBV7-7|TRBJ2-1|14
ASSPSLGGSGGEQF
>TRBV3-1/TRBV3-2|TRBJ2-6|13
ASSLGGSGANVLT
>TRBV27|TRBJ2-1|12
ASSPRGSYNEQF
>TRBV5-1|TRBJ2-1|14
ASSPSGLAAYNEQF
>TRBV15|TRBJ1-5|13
ATSSGTGGNQPQH
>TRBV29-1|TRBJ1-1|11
SVGWGPNTEAF
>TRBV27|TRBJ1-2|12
ASRPGSTLYGYT
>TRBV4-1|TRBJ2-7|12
ASSQGDRVYEQY
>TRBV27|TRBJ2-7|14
ASSLSGLAGSYEQY
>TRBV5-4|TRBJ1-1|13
ASSLGGSRTVEAF
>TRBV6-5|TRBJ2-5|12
ASSYSDRGGNQY
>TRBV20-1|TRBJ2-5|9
SAKSEETQY
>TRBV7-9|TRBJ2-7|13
ASSQSGTGRNEQY
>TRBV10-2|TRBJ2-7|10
ASSVGLSGQY
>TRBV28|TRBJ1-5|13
ASSFWGGSSPPQH
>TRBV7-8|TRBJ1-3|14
ASSWSGQGFGNTIY
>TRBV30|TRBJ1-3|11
AWSGTAGNTIY